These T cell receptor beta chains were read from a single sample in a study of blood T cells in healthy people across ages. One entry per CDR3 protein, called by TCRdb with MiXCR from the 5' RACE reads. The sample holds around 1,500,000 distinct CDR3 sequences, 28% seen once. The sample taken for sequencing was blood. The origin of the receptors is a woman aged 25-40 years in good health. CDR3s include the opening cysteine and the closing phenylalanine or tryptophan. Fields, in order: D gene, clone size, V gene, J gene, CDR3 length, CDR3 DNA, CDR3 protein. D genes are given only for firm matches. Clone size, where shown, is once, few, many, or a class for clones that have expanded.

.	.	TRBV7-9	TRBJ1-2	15	TGTGCCAGCAGCTTAGCGGTGCAGCAGGGCTATGGCTACACCTTC	CASSLAVQQGYGYTF
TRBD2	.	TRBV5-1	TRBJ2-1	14	TGCGCCAGCAGCGGGACTAGCGGGCCCCACGAGCAGTTCTTC	CASSGTSGPHEQFF
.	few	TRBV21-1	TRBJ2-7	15	TGTGCCAGCAGCCCCCGGGGAGGTGGGGGTTACGAGCAGTACTTC	CASSPRGGGGYEQYF
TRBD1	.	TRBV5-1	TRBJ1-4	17	TGCGCCAGCAGCTTGGGACAGGGGCCCTTCAATAATGAAAAACTGTTTTTT	CASSLGQGPFNNEKLFF
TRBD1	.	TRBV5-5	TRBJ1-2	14	TGTGCCAGCAGCTGGGGGACAGGGACCTATGGCTACACCTTC	CASSWGTGTYGYTF
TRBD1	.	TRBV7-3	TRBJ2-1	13	TGTGCCAGCAGCCTACAGGGGGCAGAGACCCAGTTCTTC	CASSLQGAETQFF
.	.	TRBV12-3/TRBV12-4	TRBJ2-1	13	TGTGCCAGCAGCCCGGCACCAGCTGAGGAGCAGTTCTTC	CASSPAPAEEQFF
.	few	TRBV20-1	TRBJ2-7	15	TGCAGTGCTAGTAGAGGGGCGACGGGGTACTACGAGCAGTACTTC	CSASRGATGYYEQYF
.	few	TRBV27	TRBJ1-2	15	TGTGCCAGCAGTTTATCGGGCAGAGCTAACTATGGCTACACCTTC	CASSLSGRANYGYTF
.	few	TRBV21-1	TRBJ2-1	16	TGTGCCAGCAGCAAAGTCTCCGGGGGATACAGGAATGAGCAGTTCTTC	CASSKVSGGYRNEQFF
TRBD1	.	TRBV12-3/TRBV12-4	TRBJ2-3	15	TGTGCCAGCAGTGCAGGGGGTGGGTCCGCAGATACGCAGTATTTT	CASSAGGGSADTQYF
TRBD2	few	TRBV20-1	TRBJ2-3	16	TGCAGTGCTAGAGACTACGCGGGGGGGCATTCAGATACGCAGTATTTT	CSARDYAGGHSDTQYF
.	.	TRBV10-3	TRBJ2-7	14	TGTGCCATCAGTGGGACAGGGAGGGACTACGAGCAGTACTTC	CAISGTGRDYEQYF
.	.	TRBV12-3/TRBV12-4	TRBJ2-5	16	TGTGCCAGCAGTTTATCGGTGGTGAAGGGGACAGAGACCCAGTACTTC	CASSLSVVKGTETQYF
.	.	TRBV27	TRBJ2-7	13	TGTGCCAGCAGGTTGGGGAGTGCCTACGAGCAGTACTTC	CASRLGSAYEQYF
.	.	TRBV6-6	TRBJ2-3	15	TGTGCCAGCAGTTACTCGATGGGGGCCACAGATACGCAGTATTTT	CASSYSMGATDTQYF
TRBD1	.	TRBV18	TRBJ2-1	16	TGTGCCAGCGCTAGAGGGCAGGGGGCTATCGTCCATGAGCAGTTCTTC	CASARGQGAIVHEQFF
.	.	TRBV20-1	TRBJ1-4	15	TGCAGTGCTAGAGATTTAGGGGACTCCGGGGAAAAACTGTTTTTT	CSARDLGDSGEKLFF
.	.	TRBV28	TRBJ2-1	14	TGTGCCAGCAGAGTTCTGAGCTCCTACAATGAGCAGTTCTTC	CASRVLSSYNEQFF
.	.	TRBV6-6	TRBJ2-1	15	TGTGCCAGCAGGGAGGGGGAGCACTCCTACAATGAGCAGTTCTTC	CASREGEHSYNEQFF
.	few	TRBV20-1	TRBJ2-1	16	TGCAGTGCTAGAGGTGACGGGAGCGAAACCTACAATGAGCAGTTCTTC	CSARGDGSETYNEQFF
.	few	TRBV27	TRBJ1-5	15	TGTGCCAGCAGCAAGGGACGGTATAGCAATCAGCCCCAGCATTTT	CASSKGRYSNQPQHF
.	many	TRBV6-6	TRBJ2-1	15	TGTGCCAGCAGTCCAGGGGGGACCCCTAACAATGAGCAGTTCTTC	CASSPGGTPNNEQFF